The clone carrying this TCR beta chain was observed a handful of times. The antigen remains undetermined. The record originates from a study of response to subunit inactivated influenza vaccine. Whole-study results and caveats: After each seasonal influenza vaccination, few new T cells are recruited, the authors suggested.

CDR1 is KGHSH and CDR2 is LQKENI in the germline V gene. CDR3 length equals 14 residues. The V and J ends lost 3 bases and 5 bases, in that order; junction bases with no gene match: 4. TCRdb recomputed calls from the RT-PCR reads with MiXCR, one row per CDR3 protein. The profile covers around 200,000 distinct CDR3 sequences, with about a tenth appearing a single time and roughly a tenth taken by the ten largest. The material sequenced was non-naive T cells sorted from PBMCs, taken on the day of vaccination. The V and J genes are TRBV18 and TRBJ2-3, with 8 bases lining up with TRBD1. This TCR came from a man aged 50 to 60 who received an inactivated influenza vaccine. CDR3 protein: CASSPTGDRDTQYF. Written as DNA, the CDR3 is TGTGCCAGCTCACCGACAGGGGATCGAGATACGCAGTATTTT.